These 26 T cell receptor beta chains were sequenced from one sample in a study of blood T cell repertoires in COVID-19. Generated by immunoSEQ multiplex PCR, the TCRdb table keeps only in-frame clones and is missing some. The sample holds about 190,000 clones, about 83% seen once. Material: PBMCs or T cells enriched from blood (not recorded which). Receptors originate from a woman aged 25 to 39 who had been exposed to COVID-19.

The CDR3 protein is CASSTMGQGAYGYTF. In DNA, the CDR3 is TGTGCCAGCAGCACAATGGGACAGGGGGCCTATGGCTACACCTTC. This chain uses TRBV7-9 with TRBJ1-2, with 12 bases lining up with TRBD1. The germline V gene encodes CDR1 SEHNR and CDR2 FQNEAQ (reference sequence). Losses at the gene ends were 5 bases for V and 4 bases for J; bases not matched to a gene: 5. CDR3 length: 15 residues.

The genes are TRBV7-8 and TRBJ2-7; a possible D gene is TRBD2 (7 bases). This CDR3 contains 13 residues. CDR1 and CDR2 from the germline V gene are SGHVS and FQNEAQ. As DNA, the CDR3 is TGTGCCAGCAGCTCCAGTGGGGGGGGCAATCCCAGGGTC. Protein product: CASSSSGGGNPRV.

This chain links TRBV5-1 with TRBJ2-7; 9 positions match TRBD1. With V trimmed by 3 bases and J by 2 bases, 6 bases remained unmatched. The CDR3 loop spans 15 amino acids. CDR1 is SGHRS, CDR2 YFSETQ, per germline. In DNA, the CDR3 is TGCGCCAGCAGCTCGGGACAGGGCAGAGCCTACGAGCAGTACTTC. It is translated as CASSSGQGRAYEQYF.

The gene calls are TRBV13 and TRBJ2-7; D possibly corresponds to TRBD1 (5 bases). The CDR3 covers 14 residues. Trimming removed 6 bases from V and 6 bases from J, with 18 bases in between. Germline V gene sequence: CDR1 PRHDT, CDR2 FYEKMQ (reference sequence). CDR3 residues: CASRKGFIDAEQYF. The CDR3 DNA is TGTGCCAGCAGGAAGGGGTTTATCGATGCCGAGCAGTACTTC.

This sequence joins TRBV5-6 and TRBJ2-2, with 9 bases fitting TRBD2. The CDR3 loop spans 16 amino acids. From germline, CDR1 is SGHDT and CDR2 YYEEEE. V shed 4 bases, J shed 2 bases, and the junction held 6 bases outside the gene matches. The CDR3 nucleotides are TGTGCCAGCAGCAACGGACTAGCGATAAACACCGGGGAGCTGTTTTTT. Amino acid sequence: CASSNGLAINTGELFF.

The table lists this clone with a count of one. V usage is TRBV4-3 and J usage is TRBJ1-2; 7 bases line up with TRBD1. In germline, CDR1 is LGHNA, CDR2 YSLEER. The CDR3 contains 16 residues. The trim removed 1 base at V and 4 bases at J, leaving 9 bases unmatched. CDR3 sequence: CASSQGLEGAVYGYTF. The DNA for the CDR3 is TGCGCCAGCAGCCAAGGTCTTGAGGGGGCTGTCTATGGCTACACCTTC.

This clone was observed a single time. The chain links TRBV5-6 to TRBJ1-3; possibly TRBD1 for D (5 bases). The CDR3 has 14 amino acids. Germline CDR1 and CDR2: SGHDT and YYEEEE. V was trimmed by 8 bases and J by 7 bases, leaving 19 bases between them. CDR3 region: CARTGGFSSNTIYF. In DNA, the CDR3 is TGTGCCAGGACGGGGGGATTTTCTTCGAACACCATATATTTT.

CDR3 in DNA: TGTGCCAGCAGCCGACTCGGCGCCCACTCTGGAAACACCATATATTTT. It specifies CASSRLGAHSGNTIYF. J is TRBJ1-3 and V is TRBV9; D call uncertain. The V gene's germline CDR1 is SGDLS and CDR2 YYNGEE. Between the trimmed V and J ends, which lost 4 bases and 0 bases, there was a span of 14 bases. The CDR3 has 16 residues.

The genes are TRBV4-3 and TRBJ1-1; D is uncertain. The V end lost 1 base, the J end lost 4 bases, and 10 bases lay between the germline ends. Germline-derived CDR1 and CDR2 are LGHNA and YSLEER. The CDR3 loop spans 14 amino acids. The DNA of the CDR3 is TGCGCCAGCAGCCAAGTTGAGATGAGCACTGAAGCTTTCTTT. Residues: CASSQVEMSTEAFF.

The rearrangement links TRBV7-9 to TRBJ2-3; TRBD2 agrees at 7 bases. Germline V gene lookup returns CDR1 SEHNR and CDR2 FQNEAQ (reference sequence). Unmatched junction bases numbered 11, after V lost 5 bases and J lost 6 bases. The CDR3 sequence is 15 residues long. CDR3 DNA sequence: TGTGCCAGCAGCCGCCGACGGGGGGACCAGGATACGCAGTATTTT. It encodes CASSRRRGDQDTQYF. The variable domain in full, with the rest retrieved from reference TRBV7-9 and TRBJ2-3, is DTGVSQNPRHKITKRGQNVTFRCDPISEHNRLYWYRQTLGQGPEFLTYFQNEAQLEKSRLLSDRFSAERPKGSFSTLEIQRTEQGDSAMYLCASSRRRGDQDTQYFGPGTRLTVL.

The J gene is TRBJ2-2, the V gene TRBV4-1; a possible D gene is TRBD1 (6 bases). The V and J ends lost 4 bases and 5 bases respectively, with 14 bases between them. CDR1 and CDR2 from the germline V gene are MGHRA and YSYEKL. This CDR3 is 15 amino acids long. CDR3 in DNA: TGCGCCAGCAGCCCCGGCCGACAGGAGACCGGGGAGCTGTTTTTT. The encoded protein is CASSPGRQETGELFF.

For the CDR3, the DNA is TGTGCCAGCAGCTTGGGGACAGGGGTGGTTTGGCAGTACTTC. Protein: CASSLGTGVVWQYF. V is TRBV5-5 and J is TRBJ2-7, with 9 bases aligning to TRBD1. V lost 0 bases to trimming and J lost 9 bases; unmatched junction nucleotides: 7. This CDR3 is built from 14 residues. Germline-derived CDR1 and CDR2 are SGHKS and YYEKEE (reference sequence). The full variable domain, completed using reference TRBV5-5 and TRBJ2-7, is DAGVTQSPTHLIKTRGQQVTLRCSPISGHKSVSWYQQVLGQGPQFIFQYYEKEERGRGNFPDRFSARQFPNYSSELNVNALLLGDSALYLCASSLGTGVVWQYFGPGTRLTVT.

This clone was recorded once. The gene calls are TRBV6-1 and TRBJ2-7; no definite D call. Germline CDR1 MNHNS, CDR2 SASEGT. The CDR3 totals 12 residues. V was pared by 2 bases and J by 0 bases, with 2 bases between. For the CDR3, the DNA is TGTGCCAGCAGTGAATACTCCTACGAGCAGTACTTC. Amino acids: CASSEYSYEQYF.

This chain joins TRBV7-9 and TRBJ2-7; TRBD1 agrees at 7 bases. V was clipped by 5 bases and J by 1 base; unmatched bases: 5. The CDR3 runs to 14 residues. Germline values: CDR1 SEHNR, CDR2 FQNEAQ (reference sequence). The CDR3 sequence is CASSLMDRSYEQYF. The CDR3 DNA sequence: TGTGCCAGCAGCCTCATGGACAGGTCCTACGAGCAGTACTTC.

Concerning this clone: A junction boundary mismatches the germline segment, possibly from a read error. The chain employs TRBV7-9 and TRBJ2-5; 9 bases line up with TRBD2. From germline, CDR1 is SEHNR and CDR2 FQNEAQ (reference sequence). This CDR3 spans 15 amino acids. The CDR3 DNA is TGTGTCAGCAGCCCTGGACTAGCGAGTTTCGAGACCCAGTACTTC. Protein product: CVSSPGLASFETQYF.

The chain has TRBV2 and TRBJ2-1, with 9 bases identical to TRBD2. Germline V gene data show CDR1 as SNHLY and CDR2 as FYNNEI. The CDR3 is made up of 13 amino acids. J was trimmed by 16 bases and V by 8 bases; bases with no gene match: 15. The CDR3 is CASRRPGGGAHFF. The CDR3 DNA follows: TGTGCCAGCCGACGCCCGGGCGGGGGGGCCCATTTCTTC.

This chain links TRBV6-6 with TRBJ2-1, with a tentative D call TRBD2 (6 bases). Germline CDR1 and CDR2: MNHNY and SVGAGI (reference sequence). The CDR3 runs to 14 residues. With 4 bases removed from V and 4 bases from J, the gap between germline ends came to 11 bases. CDR3 nucleotide sequence: TGTGCCAGCAGTTTGGAGGGAGATTACAATGAGCAGTTCTTC. This encodes CASSLEGDYNEQFF.

This clone was seen only once. This chain uses TRBV5-5 with TRBJ1-1; the D gene is possibly TRBD1 (6 bases). CDR3 length: 16 residues. CDR1 SGHKS and CDR2 YYEKEE come from the germline V gene (reference sequence). V lost 0 bases and J 2 bases, leaving 14 bases between the germline ends. In nucleotides, the CDR3 is TGTGCCAGCAGCTTGGCCCCCCGGACAGTTAACACTGAAGCTTTCTTT. Its translation: CASSLAPRTVNTEAFF.

This clone was observed a few times. The genes are TRBV19 and TRBJ1-6, with TRBD1 matching over 9 bases. The J segment lost 0 bases and the V segment lost 5 bases, leaving 8 bases of the junction unmatched. Per germline, CDR1 LNHDA and CDR2 SQIVND (reference sequence). The CDR3 spans 18 residues. The CDR3 sequence: CASSAGQGWNSYNSPLHF. DNA of the CDR3: TGTGCCAGTAGTGCTGGACAGGGGTGGAACTCCTATAATTCACCCCTCCACTTT.

The CDR3 region has the DNA TGTGCCAGCAGCCGGGACAGGGGCCAATCACCCCTCCACTTT. Residues: CASSRDRGQSPLHF. The J gene is TRBJ1-6, the V gene TRBV5-4, with TRBD1 identical over 10 bases. The CDR3 sequence is 14 residues long. V was clipped by 4 bases and J by 10 bases; unmatched bases: 5. CDR1 is SGHNT and CDR2 is YYREEE in the germline V gene (reference sequence).

The chain is built from TRBV2 and TRBJ2-1, with D hard to call. Trimming shortened V by 4 bases and J by 0 bases, and 13 bases separated the two germline ends. The CDR3 contains 16 residues. Germline loops: CDR1 SNHLY, CDR2 FYNNEI. The CDR3 protein is CASSVVQATSYNEQFF. As DNA, the CDR3 is TGTGCCAGCAGTGTTGTGCAAGCGACCTCCTACAATGAGCAGTTCTTC.

This chain uses TRBV4-1 with TRBJ2-1, with 12 bases lining up with TRBD1. The CDR3 spans 15 residues. V gave up 6 bases and J gave up 9 bases; unmatched junction bases: 9. The germline gives CDR1 MGHRA, CDR2 YSYEKL. In nucleotides, the CDR3 is TGCGCCAGCAGGACCGGGACAGGGGGCTATGGTGAGCAGTTCTTC. Amino acid sequence: CASRTGTGGYGEQFF.

The chain recombines TRBV7-3 with TRBJ2-3; 14 bases match TRBD2. CDR1 SGHTA and CDR2 FQGTGA come from the germline V gene. J lost 7 bases, V lost 0 bases, and 6 bases had no gene match. The CDR3 is 17 residues long. Written as DNA, the CDR3 is TGTGCCAGCAGCTTAACGGGGACTAGCGGGGGCCCTCATACGCAGTATTTT. This gives the protein CASSLTGTSGGPHTQYF.

J is TRBJ1-2 and V is TRBV14; D is unresolved. CDR1 SGHDN and CDR2 FVKESK come from the germline V gene. Trimming removed 0 bases at V and 4 bases at J, with 12 bases between. The CDR3 sequence is 15 residues long. The CDR3 region is CASSQDFGSPYGYTF. The CDR3 bases are TGTGCCAGCAGCCAAGATTTCGGGTCCCCCTATGGCTACACCTTC.

The sample holds one count of this clone. The rearrangement joins TRBV5-6 to TRBJ1-5, with D unresolved. Germline V lookup: CDR1 SGHDT, CDR2 YYEEEE. Trimming removed 2 bases at V and 3 bases at J, with 9 bases between. The CDR3 totals 14 residues. The CDR3 DNA is TGTGCCAGCAGCTTCGGACGGGACAATCAGCCCCAGCATTTT. As protein: CASSFGRDNQPQHF.

The chain carries TRBV19 and TRBJ2-5, with TRBD1 matching over 11 bases. With 6 bases clipped from V and 6 bases from J, the junction kept 6 bases outside the gene matches. Germline V gives CDR1 LNHDA, CDR2 SQIVND (reference sequence). The CDR3 has 14 residues. The CDR3: CASSGTGGRQTQYF. In DNA, the CDR3 is TGTGCCAGTAGCGGGACAGGGGGTAGGCAGACCCAGTACTTC.